The sequence of this T cell receptor beta chain was determined in a study of control samples from healthy donors and cancer patients. Profiling relied on immunoSEQ multiplex PCR, and the TCRdb table lists in-frame clones only, not all of them. Here the sample spans roughly 88,000 clones, approximately 89% being singletons. There are 15 residues in the CDR3. Germline CDR1 is MNHNY and CDR2 is SVGAGI (reference sequence). V was shortened by 0 bases and J by 3 bases, with 9 bases between the two germline ends. The J gene is TRBJ1-5, the V gene TRBV6-6; a weak D match, TRBD1 (5 bases). The TCR originated in a woman younger than 45 in good health. Sequenced sample: blood. This CDR3 reads CASSYSGADNQPQHF. CDR3 sequence (DNA): TGTGCCAGCAGTTACTCTGGGGCCGACAATCAGCCCCAGCATTTT.